Sequencing of this T cell receptor beta chain was carried out in a study of control samples from healthy donors and cancer patients. CDR1 and CDR2 from the germline V gene are SNHLY and FYNNEI. V was trimmed by 7 bases and J by 7 bases, leaving 11 bases between them. The CDR3 runs to 12 residues. In this sample, this clone turned up a few times. Profiling relied on immunoSEQ multiplex PCR, and the TCRdb table lists in-frame clones only, not all of them. The sample holds 130,000 or so clones; 75% to 95% are singletons and the top ten take 2% to 3%. The gene calls are TRBV2 and TRBJ1-3; weak D call: TRBD1 (5 bases). The sequencing sample was made of blood. The receptor was derived from a man aged 35 to 55 in good health. The CDR3 protein is CASTPGMNTIYF. CDR3 nucleotide sequence: TGTGCCAGCACCCCAGGGATGAACACCATATATTTT.